This entry lists 6 T cell receptor beta chains sequenced from one sample in a study of CD8 T cells in ankylosing spondylitis. Whole-study findings and limits: Among TCR beta sequences, a motif of under ten highly homologous variants appeared characteristic of ankylosing spondylitis blood.

From the 5' RACE reads, TCRdb called clonotypes with MiXCR, one entry per CDR3 protein. The sample contains some 840,000 distinct CDR3 sequences, over 9.5% of which appear only once. Their antigen targets remain unknown. The material sequenced was blood, either unsorted or a sorted T cell fraction (not recorded which). These receptors came from a male donor with ankylosing spondylitis.

The table lists this clonotype with a few counts. The V call is TRBV5-1, the J call TRBJ1-4; 9 bases map to TRBD1. V was pared by 4 bases and J by 6 bases, with 7 bases of the junction left unmatched. The CDR3 covers 15 residues. Looked up from germline, CDR1 is SGHRS and CDR2 is YFSETQ. The CDR3 nucleotides read TGCGCCAGCAGCATGGGGACAGGGTGGGATGAAAAACTGTTTTTT. This translates into CASSMGTGWDEKLFF.

The chain has TRBV28 and TRBJ2-5; the D is unclear. CDR1 is MDHEN and CDR2 is SYDVKM in the germline V gene. V lost 6 bases to trimming and J lost 4 bases, with 12 bases between them. The CDR3 covers 13 residues. The CDR3 DNA follows: TGTGCCAGCAGACCCCATGAATTAGAGACCCAGTACTTC. Translated: CASRPHELETQYF.

The rearrangement uses TRBV5-1 and TRBJ2-7; perhaps TRBD2 as D (6 bases). V lost 1 base and J lost 0, with 14 bases in between. The CDR3 is 16 amino acids. Germline-derived CDR1 and CDR2 are SGHRS and YFSETQ. The CDR3 region is CASSLTPAGFSYEQYF. The CDR3 DNA reads TGCGCCAGCAGCTTGACTCCCGCGGGGTTCTCCTACGAGCAGTACTTC.

V is TRBV27 and J is TRBJ2-3; TRBD2 matches 8 bases. Trimming at V came to 5 bases and at J to 4 bases, leaving 5 bases not matched to a gene. The CDR3 is made up of 14 amino acids. Looked up from germline, CDR1 is MNHEY and CDR2 is SMNVEV (reference sequence). CDR3 nucleotide sequence: TGTGCCAGCAGTCGGACTAGCTGGGCAGATACGCAGTATTTT. Residues: CASSRTSWADTQYF.

This clonotype was counted only a few times. CDR3 in amino acids: CSARNDRNTEAFF. DNA for the CDR3: TGCAGTGCTAGAAATGACAGGAACACTGAAGCTTTCTTT. This sequence joins TRBV20-1 and TRBJ1-1, with D perhaps matching TRBD1 (5 bases). The CDR3 consists of 13 residues. Trimming pared 2 bases from V and 1 base from J, leaving 8 bases between. CDR1 and CDR2 from the germline V gene are DFQATT and SNEGSKA (reference sequence).

The sample holds a few counts of this clonotype. The V gene is TRBV28, the J gene TRBJ2-3, with no clear D. The CDR3 is 13 residues long. V dropped 3 bases and J dropped 2 bases, with 6 bases sitting between them. Germline lookup yields CDR1 MDHEN and CDR2 SYDVKM. The DNA of the CDR3 is TGTGCCAGCAGTTTCCAGGTCACAGATACGCAGTATTTT. It translates to CASSFQVTDTQYF.